Presented here are 31 T cell receptor beta chains from one specimen sequenced in a study of cytomegalovirus exposure and HLA in healthy donors. Use of 60 Vbeta and 13 Jbeta primers characterized the PCR. Sequencing used immunoSEQ multiplex PCR; TCRdb keeps in-frame clones, though not all of them. The sample has about 150,000 clones, around 80% seen once. Sequenced input: PBMCs. Receptors were obtained from a man younger than 35 in good health and CMV-seronegative.

V usage is TRBV19 and J usage is TRBJ1-4, with D perhaps TRBD1 (6 bases). Germline values: CDR1 LNHDA, CDR2 SQIVND (reference sequence). The germline V and J ends were trimmed by 4 bases and 0 bases, with 18 bases remaining between them. CDR3 length: 18 residues. The CDR3 bases are TGTGCCAGTAGTAACCGGGACACACTAAGTGCAACTAATGAAAAACTGTTTTTT. It encodes CASSNRDTLSATNEKLFF.

This chain uses TRBV7-9 with TRBJ2-2, with 7 bases lining up with TRBD2. The V gene's germline CDR1 is SEHNR and CDR2 FQNEAQ (reference sequence). Trimming removed 3 bases from V and 4 bases from J; junction bases left unmatched: 5. The CDR3 extends over 15 amino acids. The CDR3 protein is CASSFGGSTTGELFF. In DNA, the CDR3 is TGTGCCAGCAGCTTCGGCGGGAGTACCACCGGGGAGCTGTTTTTT.

This clone was observed once. The chain uses TRBV28 and TRBJ1-1; no clear D. Germline-derived CDR1 and CDR2 are MDHEN and SYDVKM. V was trimmed by 3 bases and J by 7 bases, leaving 15 bases between them. The CDR3 consists of 14 residues. CDR3 loop: CASSLRGVDGEAFF. The CDR3 region has the DNA TGTGCCAGCAGTTTGAGAGGAGTCGACGGTGAAGCTTTCTTT.

This chain connects TRBV6-1 to TRBJ2-7; 7 positions match TRBD1. The germline gives CDR1 MNHNS, CDR2 SASEGT. The junction had 12 bases not matched to a gene; V was cut back by 5 bases and J by 11 bases. The CDR3 sequence is 13 residues long. Here the CDR3 reads CASSPRDSSREYF. In DNA, the CDR3 is TGTGCCAGCAGTCCCCGGGACAGTTCGCGGGAGTACTTC.

V usage is TRBV11-3 and J usage is TRBJ2-7; D perhaps matches TRBD1 (6 bases). The CDR3 is 20 residues long. V was cut by 0 bases and J by 0 bases, with 24 bases left in between. Per the germline V gene, CDR1 is SGHNT and CDR2 is YENEEA. CDR3 sequence: CASSLEQGTGQTIYSYEQYF. The CDR3 DNA is TGTGCCAGCAGCTTAGAGCAGGGGACGGGACAAACTATTTACTCCTACGAGCAGTACTTC.

This chain uses TRBV9 with TRBJ2-3, with 8 bases matching TRBD1. The CDR3 extends over 16 amino acids. V was clipped by 3 bases and J by 1 base; unmatched bases: 7. Germline V gene sequence: CDR1 SGDLS, CDR2 YYNGEE. CDR3 sequence: CASSATQGAGTDTQYF. The CDR3 DNA follows: TGTGCCAGCAGCGCAACCCAGGGGGCGGGCACAGATACGCAGTATTTT.

The chain uses TRBV5-5 and TRBJ1-1; TRBD1 might be the D (5 bases). CDR1 is SGHKS, CDR2 YYEKEE, per germline (reference sequence). The CDR3 runs to 13 residues. V lost 0 bases, J lost 5 bases, and 8 bases lay in between. CDR3 region: CASSLVPGTEAFF. The CDR3 DNA reads TGTGCCAGCAGCTTGGTGCCAGGGACTGAAGCTTTCTTT.

The J gene is TRBJ1-3, the V gene TRBV9; TRBD1 matches at 7 bases. With V trimmed by 4 bases and J by 0 bases, 7 bases remained unmatched. Germline V gives CDR1 SGDLS, CDR2 YYNGEE. The CDR3 spans 16 residues. The CDR3 loop reads CASSRGQPASGNTIYF. The CDR3 DNA follows: TGTGCCAGCAGCCGGGGACAGCCGGCCTCTGGAAACACCATATATTTT. The full variable domain, rest sourced from reference TRBV9 and TRBJ1-3, is DSGVTQTPKHLITATGQRVTLRCSPRSGDLSVYWYQQSLDQGLQFLIQYYNGEERAKGNILERFSAQQFPDLHSELNLSSLELGDSALYFCASSRGQPASGNTIYFGEGSWLTVV.

This rearrangement joins TRBV7-2 to TRBJ2-3; TRBD2 agrees at 8 bases. Germline CDR1 reads SGHTA; CDR2 reads FQGNSA. This CDR3 region has 16 residues. Trimming removed 0 bases from V and 0 bases from J; junction bases left unmatched: 2. For the CDR3, the DNA is TGTGCCAGCAGCTTAGCGGCGGGAGGTAGCACAGATACGCAGTATTTT. Encoded protein: CASSLAAGGSTDTQYF.

The rearrangement uses TRBV6-6 and TRBJ2-7; 11 bases agree with TRBD2. V lost 7 bases, J lost 1 base, and 6 bases stayed unmatched. The CDR3 runs to 15 residues. Per the germline V gene, CDR1 is MNHNY and CDR2 is SVGAGI (reference sequence). CDR3 sequence reads: CASTRLAGRSYEQYF. Here the CDR3 DNA reads TGTGCCAGCACTAGACTAGCGGGGCGATCCTACGAGCAGTACTTC.

The chain links TRBV19 to TRBJ2-2, with a tentative D call TRBD1 (5 bases). CDR1 and CDR2 from the germline V gene are LNHDA and SQIVND (reference sequence). The CDR3 is 14 amino acids. V shed 3 bases and J shed 1 base, with 6 bases lying between them. The CDR3 is CASSITGNTGELFF. The CDR3 coding sequence is TGTGCCAGTAGTATTACAGGGAACACCGGGGAGCTGTTTTTT. Using reference TRBV19 and TRBJ2-2 for the parts outside the CDR3, the full variable domain is DGGITQSPKYLFRKEGQNVTLSCEQNLNHDAMYWYRQDPGQGLRLIYYSQIVNDFQKGDIAEGYSVSREKKESFPLTVTSAQKNPTAFYLCASSITGNTGELFFGEGSRLTVL.

J is TRBJ1-1 and V is TRBV5-8; the D is unclear. Trimming shortened V by 9 bases and J by 11 bases, and 11 bases separated the two germline ends. The CDR3 length is 9 residues. CDR1 and CDR2 (germline): SGHTS, YDEGEE. The CDR3 region has the DNA TGTGCCACCGGAGTCGATGCTTTCTTT. Protein sequence: CATGVDAFF.

The genes are TRBV5-1 and TRBJ1-1; D remains ambiguous. This CDR3 contains 12 residues. The V and J ends lost 6 bases and 7 bases respectively, with 13 bases between them. CDR1 SGHRS and CDR2 YFSETQ come from the germline V gene. CDR3 DNA sequence: TGCGCCAGCAAGCTCCGAGGCGGTGAAGCTTTCTTT. This gives the protein CASKLRGGEAFF.

The chain couples TRBV27 to TRBJ2-2; 7 nucleotides match TRBD1. Per the germline V gene, CDR1 is MNHEY and CDR2 is SMNVEV (reference sequence). Losses at the gene ends were 3 bases for V and 4 bases for J; bases not matched to a gene: 2. The CDR3 loop spans 14 amino acids. CDR3 amino acids: CASSFGQATGELFF. The DNA for the CDR3 is TGTGCCAGCAGTTTCGGACAGGCCACCGGGGAGCTGTTTTTT.

The chain combines TRBV4-2 with TRBJ2-7; D is perhaps TRBD2 (6 bases). Germline lookup yields CDR1 LGHNA and CDR2 YNFKEQ. The ends were cut back, 0 bases at V and 3 bases at J, with 12 bases in the middle. There are 15 residues in the CDR3. CDR3 bases: TGTGCCAGCAGCCAAGAACCTAGCGCCAGCTACGAGCAGTACTTC. It specifies CASSQEPSASYEQYF.

V gene TRBV19 combines with J gene TRBJ2-1, with 10 bases identical to TRBD2. V lost 1 base and J lost 0; bases outside the gene matches: 3. The CDR3 sequence is 17 residues long. Germline loops: CDR1 LNHDA, CDR2 SQIVND (reference sequence). The CDR3 DNA is TGTGCCAGTAGTATAGTCGCTAGCGGGAGCTCCTACAATGAGCAGTTCTTC. Translating gives CASSIVASGSSYNEQFF.

This clone has a single count. This sequence joins TRBV27 and TRBJ2-3; no firm D call. With 3 bases removed from V and 3 bases from J, the gap between germline ends came to 4 bases. CDR3 size: 12 residues. From germline, CDR1 is MNHEY and CDR2 SMNVEV (reference sequence). CDR3 DNA sequence: TGTGCCAGCAGTTTCCCAACAGATACGCAGTATTTT. As protein: CASSFPTDTQYF.

This chain uses TRBV25-1 with TRBJ2-4, with TRBD1 identical over 8 bases. V shed 3 bases and J 8 bases; nucleotides not matched to a gene: 3. The CDR3 extends over 13 amino acids. The germline CDR1 and CDR2 sequences are MGHDK and SYGVNS. The CDR3: CASSDQGADIQYF. For the CDR3, the DNA is TGTGCCAGCAGTGACCAGGGGGCAGACATTCAGTACTTC.

This rearrangement joins TRBV11-2 to TRBJ2-7, with D possibly being TRBD1 (5 bases). Trimming removed 2 bases at V and 3 bases at J, with 8 bases between. Per the germline V gene, CDR1 is SGHAT and CDR2 is FQNNGV. The CDR3 spans 13 residues. CDR3 in amino acids: CASSLTGIYEQYF. DNA of the CDR3: TGTGCCAGCAGCTTAACAGGTATCTACGAGCAGTACTTC.

The chain is built from TRBV7-3 and TRBJ2-1; 12 nucleotides align to TRBD2. Germline V lookup: CDR1 SGHTA, CDR2 FQGTGA. The trim removed 6 bases at V and 6 bases at J, leaving 18 bases unmatched. There are 19 residues in the CDR3. CDR3 nucleotides: TGTGCCAGCAGTCCTCGTACTAGCGGGGGGCTTAGAAGCGGCAATGAGCAGTTCTTC. It codes for CASSPRTSGGLRSGNEQFF.

This chain connects TRBV5-4 to TRBJ1-1; 9 bases map to TRBD1. Germline CDR1 SGHNT, CDR2 YYREEE (reference sequence). Losses at the gene ends were 4 bases for V and 4 bases for J; bases not matched to a gene: 8. The CDR3 extends over 15 amino acids. DNA for the CDR3: TGTGCCAGCAGCCCCGGACAGGGGCCGGGCACTGAAGCTTTCTTT. Translating gives CASSPGQGPGTEAFF.

In this sample, this clone turned up a few times. The chain couples TRBV4-1 to TRBJ2-7, with D maybe TRBD1 (5 bases). V was trimmed by 1 base and J by 1 base, leaving 17 bases between them. This CDR3 is built from 17 residues. CDR1 and CDR2 (germline): MGHRA, YSYEKL. The CDR3 sequence: CASSQGSVRVPSYEQYF. Here the CDR3 DNA reads TGCGCCAGCAGCCAAGGGAGCGTCAGGGTTCCATCCTACGAGCAGTACTTC.

The chain combines TRBV10-3 with TRBJ1-1; unclear D gene. The CDR3 runs 13 residues. Germline CDR1 is ENHRY and CDR2 is SYGVKD. V was pared by 0 bases and J by 1 base, with 3 bases between. The chain's CDR3 is CAISESGNTEAFF. The CDR3 DNA reads TGTGCCATCAGTGAGTCCGGGAACACTGAAGCTTTCTTT.

The genes are TRBV6-5 and TRBJ1-5; D possibly corresponds to TRBD1 (6 bases). The germline V gene has CDR1 MNHEY and CDR2 SVGAGI. There are 15 residues in the CDR3. V lost 5 bases and J lost 6, with 17 bases in between. The CDR3 DNA reads TGTGCCAGCAGTCCGAGGACAGCCCTAGCTCAGCCCCAGCATTTT. This translates into CASSPRTALAQPQHF.

This clone has just a few counts. The V gene is TRBV27, the J gene TRBJ1-1; TRBD1 aligns across 8 bases. Germline V lookup: CDR1 MNHEY, CDR2 SMNVEV (reference sequence). With V trimmed by 5 bases and J by 3 bases, 2 bases remained unmatched. The CDR3 is 13 amino acids. The CDR3 DNA reads as TGTGCCAGCAGTGCGACAGGGGACACTGAAGCTTTCTTT. Translated, it gives CASSATGDTEAFF.

The chain uses TRBV29-1 and TRBJ1-1; D possibly corresponds to TRBD1 (6 bases). This CDR3 is built from 14 residues. Germline V gene data show CDR1 as SQVTM and CDR2 as ANQGSEA. V dropped 3 bases and J dropped 1 base, with 12 bases sitting between them. The CDR3 DNA reads as TGCAGCGTTGAGGTTATGACAGGGAACACTGAAGCTTTCTTT. Translation: CSVEVMTGNTEAFF.

The chain links TRBV5-5 to TRBJ2-1; TRBD2 aligns across 7 bases. The junction had 5 bases not matched to a gene; V was cut back by 0 bases and J by 5 bases. The germline V gene encodes CDR1 SGHKS and CDR2 YYEKEE (reference sequence). The CDR3 has 15 residues. In DNA form, the CDR3 reads TGTGCCAGCAGCTTGGGGCTAGCGGATAACAATGAGCAGTTCTTC. Residues: CASSLGLADNNEQFF.

This chain connects TRBV9 to TRBJ2-3; D unresolved. Germline V CDR1 and CDR2: SGDLS, YYNGEE. CDR3 length equals 13 residues. Trimming stripped 4 bases from V and 1 base from J, with 7 bases between. Written as DNA, the CDR3 is TGTGCCAGCAGCCCTCGTGGCACAGATACGCAGTATTTT. Protein sequence: CASSPRGTDTQYF.

The chain joins TRBV29-1 to TRBJ2-2, with 7 bases aligning to TRBD1. CDR3 length: 12 amino acids. V gave up 6 bases and J gave up 6 bases; unmatched junction bases: 4. Looked up from germline, CDR1 is SQVTM and CDR2 is ANQGSEA. The CDR3 region is CSVPDRAGELFF. CDR3 coding DNA: TGCAGCGTCCCCGACAGGGCCGGGGAGCTGTTTTTT.

This rearrangement joins TRBV7-3 to TRBJ2-2; 7 nucleotides align to TRBD1. J was trimmed by 0 bases and V by 4 bases; bases with no gene match: 5. Germline lookup yields CDR1 SGHTA and CDR2 FQGTGA. The CDR3 sequence is 16 residues long. The chain's CDR3 is CASSSAGTANTGELFF. CDR3 coding DNA: TGTGCCAGCAGCTCGGCCGGGACAGCGAACACCGGGGAGCTGTTTTTT.

The chain has TRBV5-4 and TRBJ1-2, with D perhaps matching TRBD1 (5 bases). This CDR3 spans 15 amino acids. CDR1 is SGHNT, CDR2 YYREEE, per germline (reference sequence). Trimming took off 4 bases at V and 4 bases at J, with 17 bases between the two ends. DNA of the CDR3: TGTGCCAGCAGCCCGACCCGACAGAATTCCTATGGCTACACCTTC. Its protein product is CASSPTRQNSYGYTF.